This T cell receptor (beta chain) was recovered during a study of T-cell reconstitution after alpha-beta-depleted transplantation in children listed by TCRdb under 2016. Some background on the complete study: Using TCR repertoire profiling, the study followed T-cell immune reconstitution in a quantitative way in children after TCRalphabeta/CD19-depleted allogeneic hematopoietic cell transplantation.

Receptor amplification or capture employed PCR. This sample was sequenced with an Illumina HiSeq 2500. Molecular barcoding was employed in the preparation of TCR libraries, with unique molecular identifiers being used to normalize TCRbeta repertoire quantification. Starting from the raw public reads, TCRdb applied fastp trimming at Q25, assembled clones with MiXCR and retained in-frame beta chains. When rows share a CDR3 protein, they turn into one entry using the most common DNA and genes. This sample has hundreds of thousands of distinct CDR3 sequences in its table, and 13% of those were observed once. The ten largest make up approximately 4.3% of the sample. This clonotype was recorded many times. Its binding antigen is unknown. Per-base quality was not reported, and no clone a single base away is much larger than it. The sequenced sample was PBMCs, obtained from the stem cell graft. The source of this sequence is a human donor who donated a stem cell graft to a child with Fanconi anemia.

CDR3 reads: CASSPDRADEKLFF. The DNA sequence is as follows: TGTGCCAGCAGCCCAGACAGGGCTGATGAAAAACTGTTTTTT. The chain joins TRBV7-8 to TRBJ1-4, with 7 central nucleotides matching TRBD1. The V end gives up 5 bases and the J end 6 bases, leaving 6 bases in the junction not matched to a gene. The CDR3 holds 14 amino acids from the cysteine to the phenylalanine. Kept here is only the CDR3 DNA, which spans 42 bases and is read in frame from base 1. Taken from the germline V gene, the CDR1 and CDR2 loops are SGHVS and FQNEAQ.